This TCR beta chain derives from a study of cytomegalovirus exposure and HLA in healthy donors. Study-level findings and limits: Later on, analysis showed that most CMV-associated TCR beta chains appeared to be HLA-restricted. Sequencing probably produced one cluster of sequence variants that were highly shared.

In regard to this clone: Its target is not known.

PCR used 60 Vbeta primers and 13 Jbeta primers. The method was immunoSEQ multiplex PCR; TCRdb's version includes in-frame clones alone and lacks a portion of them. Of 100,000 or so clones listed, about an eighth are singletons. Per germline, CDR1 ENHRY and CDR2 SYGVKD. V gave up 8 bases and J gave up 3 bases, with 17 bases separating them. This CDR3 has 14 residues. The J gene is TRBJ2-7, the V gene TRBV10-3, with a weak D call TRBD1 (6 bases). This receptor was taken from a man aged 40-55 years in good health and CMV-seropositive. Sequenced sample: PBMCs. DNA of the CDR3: TGTGCCATCGCAAACAGGGCATCCAACTACGAGCAGTACTTC. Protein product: CAIANRASNYEQYF.